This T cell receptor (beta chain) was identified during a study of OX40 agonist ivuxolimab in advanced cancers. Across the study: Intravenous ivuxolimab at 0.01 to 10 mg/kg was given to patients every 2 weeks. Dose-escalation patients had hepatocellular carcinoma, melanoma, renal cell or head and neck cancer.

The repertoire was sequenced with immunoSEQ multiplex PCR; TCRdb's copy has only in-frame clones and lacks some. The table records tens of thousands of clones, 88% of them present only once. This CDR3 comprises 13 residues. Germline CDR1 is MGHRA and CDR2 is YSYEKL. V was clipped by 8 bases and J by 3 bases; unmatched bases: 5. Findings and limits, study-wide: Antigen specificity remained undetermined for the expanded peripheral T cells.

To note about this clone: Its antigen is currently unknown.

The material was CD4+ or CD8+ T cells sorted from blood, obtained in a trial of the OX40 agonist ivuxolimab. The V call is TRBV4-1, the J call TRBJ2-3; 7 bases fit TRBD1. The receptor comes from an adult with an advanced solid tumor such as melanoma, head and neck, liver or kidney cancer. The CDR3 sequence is CASARTGTDTQYF. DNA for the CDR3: TGCGCCAGCGCCAGGACAGGTACAGATACGCAGTATTTT.